A selection of T cell receptor beta chains follows, all from one sample in a study of blood T cell repertoires in COVID-19. Method: immunoSEQ multiplex PCR; TCRdb's copy keeps in-frame clones and lacks some. The sample contains nearly 250,000 clones, just under 90% of which appear only once. Sequenced: PBMCs or T cells enriched from blood (not recorded which). Receptors originate from a man in his fifties who had been exposed to COVID-19. The CDR3 runs from the conserved cysteine through the conserved F or W. The order of the fields is J gene, D gene, V gene, CDR3 protein. A D gene is named only where the DNA matches it firmly.

TRBJ1-4,NA,TRBV29-1,CSVTGRTGEKLFF
TRBJ2-5,NA,TRBV7-9,CASSLLRVETQYF
TRBJ2-3,TRBD1,TRBV15,CATSREDRGFGTDTQYF
TRBJ2-2,NA,TRBV5-1,CASSATGPNTGELFF
TRBJ2-1,TRBD2,TRBV5-5,CASSYGGDNEQFF
TRBJ2-2,NA,TRBV18,CASSPRSLTTGELFF
TRBJ1-5,TRBD1,TRBV27,CASSPSQGEWDQPQHF
TRBJ2-1,TRBD2,TRBV5-1,CASSLGRTSGTYNEQFF
TRBJ2-2,TRBD2,TRBV5-1,CASSQGLAGVPGELFF
TRBJ1-5,NA,TRBV30,CAWSAGLYSNQPQHF
TRBJ2-5,TRBD2,TRBV7-3,CASSLTSTSGKYF
TRBJ2-7,NA,TRBV10-3,CAISEDFYEQYF
TRBJ1-1,TRBD1,TRBV18,CASSYGRGQGTEAFF
TRBJ2-3,TRBD2,TRBV7-2,CASSLRLAGDTQYF
TRBJ1-2,TRBD1,TRBV19,CASSTQTGMGYTF
TRBJ1-2,NA,TRBV6-5,CASRASGGARGYTF
TRBJ2-3,NA,TRBV28,CASRRGGLSDTQYF
TRBJ1-5,NA,TRBV7-2,CASSLRLKQGGQPQHF
TRBJ2-7,NA,TRBV7-2,CASSLNTISYEQYF
TRBJ1-2,TRBD1,TRBV3-1/TRBV3-2,CASSQQGGGYGYTF
TRBJ1-3,NA,TRBV3-1/TRBV3-2,CASSHFTLAGNTIYF
TRBJ1-1,TRBD1,TRBV29-1,CSVGTGYDTEAFF
TRBJ2-2,NA,TRBV5-1,CASRLGIGTLGTGELFF
TRBJ2-1,TRBD1,TRBV7-3,CASSLMGQAGDEQFF
TRBJ1-2,NA,TRBV24-1,CATSDSGDPWYGYTF